Listed below are T cell receptor beta chains from one sample, sequenced in a study of shared clonotypes between healthy human individuals. Assay used: immunoSEQ multiplex PCR; TCRdb lists only in-frame clones, some missing. The data hold about 2.3 million clones, with roughly 93% observed a single time. Sequencing was performed on naive CD4+ T cells from PBMCs. Source of these receptors: a man younger than 30 in good health. Some clones in this sample may be carry-over from other donors' samples. CDR3s include the opening cysteine and the closing phenylalanine or tryptophan. D genes are given only for firm matches. The listing skips clone size in some rows; elsewhere it reads once, few, many or a size class.

j_gene | v_gene | abundance | d_gene | CDR3aa | CDR3nt
TRBJ1-5 | TRBV25-1 | - | - | CASSQGSSGQPQHF | TGTGCCAGCAGTCAGGGTAGTTCAGGGCAGCCCCAGCATTTT
TRBJ1-1 | TRBV7-2 | - | TRBD1 | CASSLDRVSAFF | TGTGCCAGCAGTCTAGACAGGGTGAGTGCTTTCTTT
TRBJ1-4 | TRBV10-3 | - | - | CAASQGHEKLFF | TGTGCCGCCTCTCAGGGGCATGAAAAACTGTTTTTT
TRBJ2-3 | TRBV5-1 | - | - | CASSSFGAIVGDTQYF | TGCGCCAGCAGCTCTTTCGGGGCGATAGTGGGGGATACGCAGTATTTT
TRBJ1-2 | TRBV5-1 | few | - | CASSFVLSYGYTF | TGCGCCAGCAGTTTCGTCCTCAGCTATGGCTACACCTTC
TRBJ1-5 | TRBV4-1 | - | - | CASSQDGNRQPQHF | TGCGCCAGCAGCCAAGATGGGAACCGTCAGCCCCAGCATTTT
TRBJ1-2 | TRBV10-1 | - | TRBD1 | CAGNNRQGLRVDRVNYGYTF | TGCGCCGGTAATAATCGACAGGGATTAAGAGTTGATCGAGTTAACTATGGCTACACCTTC
TRBJ1-5 | TRBV28 | - | TRBD1 | CASNPIQGRGRGRRDQPQHF | TGTGCCAGCAACCCAATACAAGGCAGGGGGAGAGGTCGGAGGGATCAGCCCCAGCATTTT
TRBJ1-3 | TRBV15 | - | - | CATSQRISGNTIYF | TGTGCCACCAGCCAACGGATTTCTGGAAACACCATATATTTT
TRBJ1-5 | TRBV5-5 | - | - | CASNRGLQNSNQPQHF | TGTGCCAGCAACCGAGGGTTGCAGAATAGCAATCAGCCCCAGCATTTT
TRBJ2-2 | TRBV6-1 | - | TRBD2 | CASNEGLAGRGRELFF | TGTGCCAGCAATGAGGGACTAGCGGGCCGGGGCCGGGAGCTGTTTTTT
TRBJ2-3 | TRBV18 | - | TRBD2 | CASSPGAGGSDTQYF | TGTGCCAGCTCACCGGGAGCGGGAGGGTCAGATACGCAGTATTTT
TRBJ1-5 | TRBV28 | - | TRBD1 | CASSLLGQGYQPQHF | TGTGCCAGCAGTTTGTTGGGACAGGGTTATCAGCCCCAGCATTTT